The source of this T cell receptor (beta chain) is a study of T cell repertoires in cytomegalovirus infection. For the study at large: Use of recently identified HLA-C-restricted and well-studied HLA-B-restricted CMV epitopes was part of the study. Indications of both CMV infection and matching HLA type were provided by public TCR beta signatures. The study's findings and limits: Dominating the ex vivo response were TCR beta clonotypes that were CMV-specific and HLA-C-restricted.

Many counts were recorded for this clonotype. The antigen is undetermined. Each CDR3 protein gets one entry after TCRdb re-called the reads with MiXCR. This table holds around 300,000 distinct CDR3 sequences, about 20% found once. Germline V lookup: CDR1 SGHVS, CDR2 FQNEAQ. V dropped 3 bases and J dropped 6 bases, with 15 bases sitting between them. The length of the CDR3 is 15 residues. Here the sequenced sample was cultured PBMCs, taken from culture after CMV antigen stimulation. The sequence derives from a human donor in good health (CMV status not recorded). Some clones in this sample may be carry-over from other donors' samples. J is TRBJ1-5 and V is TRBV7-8; possibly TRBD1 for D (6 bases). In nucleotides, the CDR3 is TGTGCCAGCAGCTTGTACAGGGACGGAAGTCAGCCCCAGCATTTT. This codes for CASSLYRDGSQPQHF. The whole variable domain, filled in from reference TRBV7-8 and TRBJ1-5, reads GAGVSQSPRYKVAKRGQDVALRCDPISGHVSLFWYQQALGQGPEFLTYFQNEAQLDKSGLPSDRFFAERPEGSVSTLKIQRTQQEDSAVYLCASSLYRDGSQPQHFGDGTRLSIL.